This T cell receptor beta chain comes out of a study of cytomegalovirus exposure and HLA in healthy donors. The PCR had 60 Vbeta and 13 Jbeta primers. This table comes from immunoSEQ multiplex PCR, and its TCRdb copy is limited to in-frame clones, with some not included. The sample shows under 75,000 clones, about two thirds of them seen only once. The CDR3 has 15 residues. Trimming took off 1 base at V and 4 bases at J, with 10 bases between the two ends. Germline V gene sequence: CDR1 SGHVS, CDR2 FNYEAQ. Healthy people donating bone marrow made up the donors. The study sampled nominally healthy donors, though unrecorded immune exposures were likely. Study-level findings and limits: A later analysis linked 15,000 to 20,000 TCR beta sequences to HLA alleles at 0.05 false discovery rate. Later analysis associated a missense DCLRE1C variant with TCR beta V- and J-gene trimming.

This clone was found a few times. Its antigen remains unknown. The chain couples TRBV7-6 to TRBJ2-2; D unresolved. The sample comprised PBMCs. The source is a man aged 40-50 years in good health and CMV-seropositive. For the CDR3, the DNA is TGTGCCAGCAGCTTAGTCTCTCCAGGCACCGGGGAGCTGTTTTTT. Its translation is CASSLVSPGTGELFF.